This is a list of T cell receptor beta chains from one sample in a study of cytomegalovirus exposure and HLA in healthy donors. The protocol was immunoSEQ multiplex PCR, while the TCRdb copy is restricted to in-frame clones and leaves out a portion. The repertoire holds approximately 85,000 clones, about four fifths seen once, with 32% in the top ten. Material for sequencing was PBMCs. The receptors were gathered from a man aged 50 or older in good health and CMV-seropositive. Both conserved end residues are part of each CDR3. D genes are given only for firm matches. Rows give clone size only sometimes, using once, few, many, or a class for an expanded clone.

size: NA; V: TRBV19; J: TRBJ2-5; D: NA; DNA: TGTGCCAGTAGTATTGGGTGGGAGCAAGAGACCCAGTACTTC; CDR3: CASSIGWEQETQYF
size: once; V: TRBV27; J: TRBJ2-7; D: NA; DNA: TGTGCCAGCAGTTTCGGACAGCAAGCCCGACAGTACTTC; CDR3: CASSFGQQARQYF
size: NA; V: TRBV14; J: TRBJ2-2; D: TRBD1; DNA: TGTGCCAGCAGCCATAGACAGGGGACCAACACCGGGGAGCTGTTTTTT; CDR3: CASSHRQGTNTGELFF
size: NA; V: TRBV29-1; J: TRBJ2-1; D: TRBD2; DNA: TGCAGCGTTGAAAATAGCGGGTACACCTACAATGAGCAGTTCTTC; CDR3: CSVENSGYTYNEQFF
size: NA; V: TRBV19; J: TRBJ2-3; D: TRBD2; DNA: TGTGCCAGTAGTATAGATTCCCTAGCGGGAGGGCCCACAGATACGCAGTATTTT; CDR3: CASSIDSLAGGPTDTQYF
size: NA; V: TRBV7-9; J: TRBJ2-1; D: NA; DNA: TGTGCCAGCAGCTTAAACGGGGAGGACAATGAGCAGTTCTTC; CDR3: CASSLNGEDNEQFF
size: NA; V: TRBV6-1; J: TRBJ2-3; D: NA; DNA: TGTGCCAGCAGTGGATCAGGGACAGATACGCAGTATTTT; CDR3: CASSGSGTDTQYF
size: NA; V: TRBV7-9; J: TRBJ1-1; D: NA; DNA: TGTTCCAGCCGTGTCCTCACTGAAGCTTTCTTT; CDR3: CSSRVLTEAFF
size: NA; V: TRBV5-1; J: TRBJ2-7; D: TRBD1; DNA: TGCGCCAGCAGCTCCACCGACAGGGTCAGTTCCTACGAGCAGTACTTC; CDR3: CASSSTDRVSSYEQYF
size: NA; V: TRBV11-1; J: TRBJ2-7; D: NA; DNA: TGTGCCAGCAGCTTCGAAGAGGCGAACGAGCAGTACTTC; CDR3: CASSFEEANEQYF
size: once; V: TRBV7-3; J: TRBJ1-1; D: NA; DNA: TGTGCCAGCAGCCCCATGGGGGGGAGCGAAGCTTTCTTT; CDR3: CASSPMGGSEAFF
size: NA; V: TRBV19; J: TRBJ1-1; D: TRBD1; DNA: TGTGCCAGTAGTCCCAGTCCCGGGACAGGGGTGGGGACTGAAGCTTTCTTT; CDR3: CASSPSPGTGVGTEAFF
size: NA; V: TRBV11-2; J: TRBJ2-1; D: TRBD2; DNA: TGTGCCAGCAGCAAGGGACTAGCGGAGTCCTACAATGAGCAGTTCTTC; CDR3: CASSKGLAESYNEQFF
size: NA; V: TRBV7-6; J: TRBJ2-2; D: TRBD2; DNA: TGTGCCAGCCTCAGAACAGGGCCTAGCGGGATATCCGGGAAGCTGTTTTTT; CDR3: CASLRTGPSGISGKLFF
size: NA; V: TRBV2; J: TRBJ1-3; D: NA; DNA: TGTGCCAGCAGGGCAGGGACTGGAAACACCATATATTTT; CDR3: CASRAGTGNTIYF
size: NA; V: TRBV7-3; J: TRBJ2-2; D: TRBD2; DNA: TGTGCCAGCAGTCTCGCTAGCGGGGCGAACACCGGGGAGCTGTTTTTT; CDR3: CASSLASGANTGELFF
size: once; V: TRBV11-2; J: TRBJ2-7; D: NA; DNA: TGTGCCAGCAGCTTGAGAGAGGACTACGAGCAGTACTTC; CDR3: CASSLREDYEQYF
size: NA; V: TRBV27; J: TRBJ1-3; D: NA; DNA: TGTGCCAGCAGACAGACGGGGGGGAAGGGCTCTGGAAACACCATATATTTT; CDR3: CASRQTGGKGSGNTIYF
size: NA; V: TRBV27; J: TRBJ2-3; D: TRBD2; DNA: TGTGCCAGCAGTCCACTAGCGGGAGGAGCGGAAGATACGCAGTATTTT; CDR3: CASSPLAGGAEDTQYF
size: NA; V: TRBV30; J: TRBJ2-7; D: NA; DNA: TGTGCCTGGAGTGTATCTGGGAGAGTCCAGTACTTC; CDR3: CAWSVSGRVQYF
size: few; V: TRBV7-6; J: TRBJ1-1; D: NA; DNA: TGTGCCAGCAGCTTATTCGAGTGGACAGCTGAAGCTTTCTTT; CDR3: CASSLFEWTAEAFF
size: NA; V: TRBV6-1; J: TRBJ1-2; D: NA; DNA: TGTGCCAGCAGTGAATTCGGTCAGGTCTATGGCTACACCTTC; CDR3: CASSEFGQVYGYTF
size: NA; V: TRBV6-6; J: TRBJ1-5; D: NA; DNA: TGTGCCAGCAACCTCCGAGGGACTACCAATCAGCCCCAGCATTTT; CDR3: CASNLRGTTNQPQHF
size: NA; V: TRBV2; J: TRBJ1-1; D: TRBD1; DNA: TGTGCCAGCAGGGGGACAGGGTCTGAGGGCACTGAAGCTTTCTTT; CDR3: CASRGTGSEGTEAFF
size: NA; V: TRBV7-9; J: TRBJ2-1; D: TRBD2; DNA: TGTGCCACTAGCTCCCCTGGGACTAGCGGAGGCCCCCCCTACAATGAGCAGTTCTTC; CDR3: CATSSPGTSGGPPYNEQFF
size: NA; V: TRBV30; J: TRBJ2-7; D: TRBD1; DNA: TGTGCCTGGGGGAGAGGGGGCGAACAGTACTTC; CDR3: CAWGRGGEQYF
size: NA; V: TRBV2; J: TRBJ2-1; D: NA; DNA: TGTGCCAGCAGAGCCGGGTCTTTAAACAATGAGCAGTTCTTC; CDR3: CASRAGSLNNEQFF
size: NA; V: TRBV5-1; J: TRBJ1-5; D: NA; DNA: TGCGCCAGCAGCTTGGGGCAGGGAGGGTCTAGCAATCAGCCCCAGCATTTT; CDR3: CASSLGQGGSSNQPQHF
size: NA; V: TRBV10-3; J: TRBJ2-5; D: TRBD1; DNA: TGTGCCATCAGATACGACAGGGAACGAGAGACCCAGTACTTC; CDR3: CAIRYDRERETQYF
size: NA; V: TRBV5-1; J: TRBJ2-5; D: TRBD2; DNA: TGCGCCAGCAGCTTGGGGACTAGCCAAGAGACCCAGTACTTC; CDR3: CASSLGTSQETQYF
size: NA; V: TRBV18; J: TRBJ2-2; D: TRBD2; DNA: TGTGCCAGCTCTCCCCGGACGGGGGTCGGCGCGGGAGTCACCGGGGAGCTGTTTTTT; CDR3: CASSPRTGVGAGVTGELFF
size: NA; V: TRBV5-4; J: TRBJ2-7; D: NA; DNA: TGTGCCAGCAGCCACCTAGTGGGGCATGACGAGCAGTACTTC; CDR3: CASSHLVGHDEQYF
size: NA; V: TRBV6-5; J: TRBJ2-1; D: TRBD1; DNA: TGTGCCAGCATTAACAGGGGGCGTGAGCAGTTCTTC; CDR3: CASINRGREQFF
size: few; V: TRBV7-7; J: TRBJ2-7; D: TRBD1; DNA: TGTGCCAGCAGCAAGGACAGGGGGCTGTACGAGCAGTACTTC; CDR3: CASSKDRGLYEQYF
size: NA; V: TRBV30; J: TRBJ2-3; D: TRBD2; DNA: TGTGCCTGGAGTTGGGGACTAGCGGGGCCCTCAGATACGCAGTATTTT; CDR3: CAWSWGLAGPSDTQYF
size: NA; V: TRBV2; J: TRBJ2-3; D: TRBD2; DNA: TGTGCCAGCAGTTCAAGCAGTTTTAGCGGGAGTGTTTCAGATACGCAGTATTTT; CDR3: CASSSSSFSGSVSDTQYF
size: NA; V: TRBV7-2; J: TRBJ2-3; D: NA; DNA: TGTGCCAGCAGCTTAGGCGGGCACGGCACAGATACGCAGTATTTT; CDR3: CASSLGGHGTDTQYF
size: NA; V: TRBV5-1; J: TRBJ2-1; D: TRBD2; DNA: TGCGCCAGCAGCTCGCAGGGCGGGAGCTCCTACAATGAGCAGTTCTTC; CDR3: CASSSQGGSSYNEQFF
size: once; V: TRBV7-9; J: TRBJ2-7; D: TRBD1; DNA: TGTGCCAGCAGACAGGGGGTCTACGAGCAGTACTTC; CDR3: CASRQGVYEQYF